Presented here are 24 T cell receptor beta chains from one specimen sequenced in a study of cytomegalovirus exposure and HLA in healthy donors. Vbeta (60) and Jbeta (13) primers were used in the PCR. Method: immunoSEQ multiplex PCR; TCRdb's copy keeps in-frame clones and lacks some. The table includes approximately 110,000 clones, 70% detected once. Sequencing was done on a sample of PBMCs. Receptors originate from a man in his forties in good health and CMV-seropositive.

V usage is TRBV7-3 and J usage is TRBJ2-5; TRBD1 agrees at 10 bases. The CDR3 spans 15 residues. V shed 5 bases, J shed 5 bases, and the junction held 8 bases outside the gene matches. The germline CDR1 and CDR2 sequences are SGHTA and FQGTGA. CDR3 DNA sequence: TGTGCCAGCAGCACGACAGGGGGCGCGGGGGAGACCCAGTACTTC. It is translated as CASSTTGGAGETQYF.

This clone was detected only once. This chain joins TRBV5-1 and TRBJ2-2; D gene uncertain. V was cut by 6 bases and J by 3 bases, with 12 bases left in between. The CDR3 has 14 amino acids. Germline V lookup: CDR1 SGHRS, CDR2 YFSETQ. The CDR3 here is CASKVGSDTGELFF. CDR3 DNA sequence: TGCGCCAGCAAGGTGGGCTCTGACACCGGGGAGCTGTTTTTT. Looking up the rest from reference TRBV5-1 and TRBJ2-2 gives the full variable domain: KAGVTQTPRYLIKTRGQQVTLSCSPISGHRSVSWYQQTPGQGLQFLFEYFSETQRNKGNFPGRFSGRQFSNSRSEMNVSTLELGDSALYLCASKVGSDTGELFFGEGSRLTVL.

The table lists this clone with a count of one. J is TRBJ2-1 and V is TRBV11-2, with D possibly matching TRBD2 (6 bases). The V gene lost 1 base and the J gene lost 9 bases, with 16 bases spanning the gap. CDR1 is SGHAT, CDR2 FQNNGV, per germline. This CDR3 has 15 amino acids. The CDR3 loop is CASSLVVGGAGEQFF. DNA for the CDR3: TGTGCCAGCAGCTTAGTCGTGGGAGGTGCTGGTGAGCAGTTCTTC.

The V call is TRBV13, the J call TRBJ1-2; perhaps TRBD1 as D (5 bases). CDR1 and CDR2 (germline): PRHDT, FYEKMQ (reference sequence). The CDR3 consists of 15 residues. V dropped 6 bases and J dropped 0 bases, with 14 bases sitting between them. CDR3 region: CASSSRTRPNYGYTF. As DNA, the CDR3 is TGTGCCAGCAGTTCGCGGACACGACCTAACTATGGCTACACCTTC.

The rearrangement joins TRBV7-9 to TRBJ1-1; D is perhaps TRBD1 (5 bases). Germline CDR1 is SEHNR and CDR2 is FQNEAQ (reference sequence). The V end was cut by 5 bases, the J end by 11 bases, with 15 bases between. The CDR3 length is 12 residues. CDR3: CASSQGALWAFF. DNA for the CDR3: TGTGCCAGCAGCCAAGGGGCTTTATGGGCTTTCTTT.

This sequence joins TRBV4-2 and TRBJ2-3; 11 bases match TRBD2. CDR3 size: 17 residues. The germline V gene encodes CDR1 LGHNA and CDR2 YNFKEQ. J was trimmed by 0 bases and V by 3 bases; bases with no gene match: 5. CDR3 DNA: TGTGCCAGCAGCCAGGGAAGGACTAGCGGGAGCACAGATACGCAGTATTTT. Translation: CASSQGRTSGSTDTQYF.

The chain combines TRBV19 with TRBJ2-3; a weak D match, TRBD2 (5 bases). From germline, CDR1 is LNHDA and CDR2 SQIVND (reference sequence). The V and J ends lost 5 bases and 5 bases respectively, with 8 bases between them. The CDR3 is made up of 12 amino acids. The CDR3 region is CASSVGRDTQYF. The DNA for the CDR3 is TGTGCCAGTAGTGTGGGGAGAGATACGCAGTATTTT.

This clone was seen a handful of times. The chain combines TRBV6-1 with TRBJ2-7; 8 bases are a match to TRBD1. CDR1 is MNHNS and CDR2 is SASEGT in the germline V gene. V trimming: 2 bases; J trimming: 5 bases; junction bases outside the gene matches: 8. CDR3 length: 15 residues. The CDR3 protein is CASSETRRGLDEQYV. The CDR3 DNA follows: TGTGCCAGCAGTGAAACACGCAGGGGGCTGGACGAGCAGTACGTC.

This clone showed up just once. This chain joins TRBV27 and TRBJ2-1; D ambiguous. Deletions cut 2 bases from V and 9 bases from J, with 8 bases between. The CDR3 has 12 amino acids. In germline, CDR1 is MNHEY, CDR2 SMNVEV (reference sequence). The CDR3 reads CASSLPRSEQFF. The CDR3 nucleotides are TGTGCCAGCAGTTTACCGAGGAGTGAGCAGTTCTTC.

The CDR3 here is CASSFFGGQTGELFF. CDR3 DNA sequence: TGTGCCAGCAGTTTCTTCGGGGGGCAGACCGGGGAGCTGTTTTTT. The chain uses TRBV7-3 and TRBJ2-2; D perhaps matches TRBD2 (7 bases). From germline, CDR1 is SGHTA and CDR2 FQGTGA. The V and J ends lost 6 bases and 5 bases respectively, with 16 bases between them. The CDR3 consists of 15 residues.

This chain joins TRBV7-8 and TRBJ1-5; the D is unclear. The CDR3 contains 12 residues. V lost 2 bases and J lost 6, with 5 bases in between. In germline, CDR1 is SGHVS, CDR2 FQNEAQ. CDR3 in amino acids: CASSLRVQPQHF. DNA for the CDR3: TGTGCCAGCAGCTTACGGGTTCAGCCCCAGCATTTT. Complete variable domain (other parts from reference TRBV7-8 and TRBJ1-5): GAGVSQSPRYKVAKRGQDVALRCDPISGHVSLFWYQQALGQGPEFLTYFQNEAQLDKSGLPSDRFFAERPEGSVSTLKIQRTQQEDSAVYLCASSLRVQPQHFGDGTRLSIL.

The CDR3 DNA sequence: TGCAGCGTTGTTATCCTTAGCACAGATACGCAGTATTTT. Translated, it gives CSVVILSTDTQYF. The V and J genes are TRBV29-1 and TRBJ2-3; D gene uncertain. The V gene lost 4 bases and the J gene lost 0 bases, with 8 bases spanning the gap. CDR1 is SQVTM and CDR2 is ANQGSEA in the germline V gene. The CDR3 sequence is 13 residues long.

This clone showed up just a few times. J is TRBJ1-1 and V is TRBV5-4, with TRBD1 matching over 9 bases. Germline loops: CDR1 SGHNT, CDR2 YYREEE (reference sequence). This CDR3 has 12 amino acids. J gave up 11 bases and V 0 bases, and 2 bases lay outside the gene matches. CDR3 DNA: TGTGCCAGCAGCTTGGGTGGACAGGGGGCTTTCTTT. Translated: CASSLGGQGAFF.

This sequence joins TRBV19 and TRBJ2-1, with D maybe TRBD2 (5 bases). V lost 5 bases and J lost 10, with 18 bases in between. Germline V gene lookup returns CDR1 LNHDA and CDR2 SQIVND (reference sequence). CDR3 size: 14 residues. As DNA, the CDR3 is TGTGCCAGTAGTGAGCGGCGGGTCGGGAAAGAGCAGTTCTTC. Its protein product is CASSERRVGKEQFF.

This chain uses TRBV2 with TRBJ1-4; 9 bases match TRBD1. The trim removed 6 bases at V and 4 bases at J, leaving 15 bases unmatched. CDR1 and CDR2 (germline): SNHLY, FYNNEI. CDR3 length equals 18 residues. The CDR3 sequence is CASSVSGQGEIHNEKLFF. The DNA for the CDR3 is TGTGCCAGCAGCGTCTCGGGACAGGGAGAAATTCATAATGAAAAACTGTTTTTT.

The chain is built from TRBV5-6 and TRBJ2-1, with 15 nucleotides matching TRBD2. Germline lookup yields CDR1 SGHDT and CDR2 YYEEEE. The CDR3 is 18 amino acids. J was trimmed by 0 bases and V by 4 bases; bases with no gene match: 5. CDR3 sequence (DNA): TGTGCCAGCAGCCCGGGACTAGCGGGAGGACTCTCCTACAATGAGCAGTTCTTC. It codes for CASSPGLAGGLSYNEQFF.

V is TRBV9 and J is TRBJ2-7; D might be TRBD1 (6 bases). Germline V gene lookup returns CDR1 SGDLS and CDR2 YYNGEE. The CDR3 is 12 amino acids. V lost 4 bases, J lost 4 bases, and 9 bases lay in between. DNA of the CDR3: TGTGCCAGCAGCCGGGACAATTACGAGCAGTACTTC. It specifies CASSRDNYEQYF. The whole variable domain, filled in from reference TRBV9 and TRBJ2-7, reads DSGVTQTPKHLITATGQRVTLRCSPRSGDLSVYWYQQSLDQGLQFLIQYYNGEERAKGNILERFSAQQFPDLHSELNLSSLELGDSALYFCASSRDNYEQYFGPGTRLTVT.

The chain links TRBV15 to TRBJ2-6; D is possibly TRBD2 (6 bases). Germline CDR1 and CDR2: LNHNV and YYDKDF (reference sequence). With 3 bases removed from V and 3 bases from J, the gap between germline ends came to 12 bases. There are 16 residues in the CDR3. CDR3 sequence reads: CATSSPWGGGANVLTF. CDR3 DNA sequence: TGTGCCACCAGCAGTCCCTGGGGAGGTGGGGCCAACGTCCTGACTTTC.

The V gene is TRBV25-1, the J gene TRBJ2-1, with D possibly TRBD2 on 7 matching bases. The germline CDR1 and CDR2 sequences are MGHDK and SYGVNS. The CDR3 contains 15 residues. The ends were cut back, 7 bases at V and 7 bases at J, with 20 bases in the middle. The CDR3 DNA follows: TGTGCCAGCAAGGGGGAGGGCAGTTCCGGTAATGAGCAGTTCTTC. This translates into CASKGEGSSGNEQFF.

This clone was seen a few times. The chain couples TRBV10-2 to TRBJ2-5; 9 bases align to TRBD2. This CDR3 comprises 16 residues. Trimming at V came to 4 bases and at J to 7 bases, leaving 13 bases not matched to a gene. Germline V gives CDR1 WSHSY, CDR2 SAAADI. CDR3 nucleotides: TGCGCCAGCAGTGGTACAGCGGGAGGAGGCGGGCGGACCCAGTACTTC. Amino acid sequence: CASSGTAGGGGRTQYF.

The genes are TRBV7-7 and TRBJ2-3; the match to TRBD2 covers 15 bases. The CDR3 covers 15 residues. The germline gives CDR1 SSHAT, CDR2 FNYEAQ (reference sequence). V lost 4 bases, J lost 6 bases, and 2 bases stayed unmatched. The CDR3 here is CASSYGTSGRDTQYF. CDR3 coding DNA: TGTGCCAGCAGCTATGGGACTAGCGGGAGGGATACGCAGTATTTT.

The chain has TRBV19 and TRBJ1-1; 9 nucleotides line up with TRBD1. V shed 3 bases and J 0 bases; nucleotides not matched to a gene: 5. This CDR3 contains 16 residues. Germline-derived CDR1 and CDR2 are LNHDA and SQIVND (reference sequence). The CDR3 DNA follows: TGTGCCAGTAGTATCGGGACAGGGAACATGAACACTGAAGCTTTCTTT. Encoded protein: CASSIGTGNMNTEAFF. Supplemented by reference TRBV19 and TRBJ1-1, the full variable domain reads DGGITQSPKYLFRKEGQNVTLSCEQNLNHDAMYWYRQDPGQGLRLIYYSQIVNDFQKGDIAEGYSVSREKKESFPLTVTSAQKNPTAFYLCASSIGTGNMNTEAFFGQGTRLTVV.

The rearrangement links TRBV27 to TRBJ1-1, with D hard to call. This CDR3 spans 13 amino acids. Germline lookup yields CDR1 MNHEY and CDR2 SMNVEV (reference sequence). V gave up 8 bases and J gave up 3 bases, with 13 bases separating them. The CDR3 bases are TGTGCCAGCCGGGTCTTTGATGACACTGAAGCTTTCTTT. Its protein is CASRVFDDTEAFF.

As regards this clone: The junction does not match germline at one end; this may be a read error. The CDR3 nucleotides are TGTGCCAGCAGCTTAGCATATAGTCCTGCCTTT. It encodes CASSLAYSPAF. The V and J genes are TRBV7-2 and TRBJ1-1; D is uncertain. The CDR3 has 11 amino acids. Germline CDR1 is SGHTA and CDR2 is FQGNSA.